This T cell receptor (beta chain) was obtained from a study of glioma-infiltrating T cells. TCR alpha and beta CDR3 regions were amplified from RNA using iRepertoire nested multiplex PCR. Using its own MiXCR run on the multiplex PCR reads, TCRdb lists one record per CDR3 protein. The sample shows under 200,000 distinct CDR3 sequences, approximately 30% of them seen only once. Unmatched junction bases numbered 7, after V lost 1 base and J lost 2 bases. This CDR3 is 16 amino acids long. Germline CDR1 and CDR2: DFQATT and SNEGSKA (reference sequence). This clonotype was found many times. The TCR comes from a human donor with low-grade glioma or glioblastoma, undergoing nonglioma brain surgery, or in good health (not recorded which). Material for sequencing was glioma tissue, nonneoplastic brain tissue, or PBMCs (not recorded which). The chain uses TRBV20-1 and TRBJ2-1; 8 positions agree with TRBD1. The CDR3 DNA sequence: TGCAGTGCTAGAGTCATCCGGACAGGGACCTACAATGAGCAGTTCTTC. Amino acid sequence: CSARVIRTGTYNEQFF.